Described below is a single TCR beta chain sequence and its context. The sample originates from a study of blood T cell repertoires in COVID-19. Study details: Sites in the United States, Italy and Spain provided acute and convalescent COVID-19 samples.

The J segment lost 0 bases and the V segment lost 6 bases, leaving 10 bases of the junction unmatched. The CDR3 has 17 amino acids. CDR1 is KGHSH, CDR2 LQKENI, per germline. Original methodology: Cell counts per sample came from amplifying reference gene primers. The data were produced by immunoSEQ multiplex PCR, yet TCRdb's version contains in-frame clones alone and is incomplete. That table gives V, J and clone size, and the DNA gave D and trimming. There are 50,000 to 85,000 clones in the sample; about four fifths occur only once, and about 9.8% lies in the top ten. This sequence joins TRBV18 and TRBJ1-2; 10 bases are a match to TRBD1. The sample consisted of peripheral blood. The source of this sequence is a human donor in a cohort sampled during active COVID-19. The CDR3 loop reads CASSSGTGDPSNYGYTF. CDR3 sequence (DNA): TGTGCCAGCTCCTCCGGGACAGGGGACCCTTCTAACTATGGCTACACCTTC. Together with reference TRBV18 and TRBJ1-2, the CDR3 gives the full variable domain: NAGVMQNPRHLVRRRGQEARLRCSPMKGHSHVYWYRQLPEEGLKFMVYLQKENIIDESGMPKERFSAEFPKEGPSILRIQQVVRGDSAAYFCASSSGTGDPSNYGYTFGSGTRLTVV.